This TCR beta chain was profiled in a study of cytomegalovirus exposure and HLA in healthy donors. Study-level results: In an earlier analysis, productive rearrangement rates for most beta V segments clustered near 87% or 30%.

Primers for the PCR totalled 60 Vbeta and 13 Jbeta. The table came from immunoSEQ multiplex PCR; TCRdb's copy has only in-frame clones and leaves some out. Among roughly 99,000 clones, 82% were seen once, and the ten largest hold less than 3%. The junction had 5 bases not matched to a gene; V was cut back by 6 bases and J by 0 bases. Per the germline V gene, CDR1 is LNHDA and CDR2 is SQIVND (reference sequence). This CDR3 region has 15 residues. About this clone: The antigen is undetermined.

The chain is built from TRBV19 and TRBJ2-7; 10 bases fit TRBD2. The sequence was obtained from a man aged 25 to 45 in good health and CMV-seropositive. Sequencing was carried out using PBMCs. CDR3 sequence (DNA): TGTGCCAGTAGCCTCTTAGCGGGGGGCTCCTACGAGCAGTACTTC. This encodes CASSLLAGGSYEQYF. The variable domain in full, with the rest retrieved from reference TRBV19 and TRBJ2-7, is DGGITQSPKYLFRKEGQNVTLSCEQNLNHDAMYWYRQDPGQGLRLIYYSQIVNDFQKGDIAEGYSVSREKKESFPLTVTSAQKNPTAFYLCASSLLAGGSYEQYFGPGTRLTVT.